A single sample is the source of the 2 T cell receptor beta chains below, sequenced in a study of blood T cells in healthy people across ages. A J-beta primer mix and a sample-barcoded 5' primer were used in a second PCR of about 7 to 12 cycles. Each CDR3 protein gets one entry after TCRdb re-called the 5' RACE reads with MiXCR. The table lists about 640,000 distinct CDR3 sequences, under 65% of them singletons. Source material: blood. These receptors were taken from a man aged 55 to 70 in good health.

In this sample, this clonotype turned up once. This chain joins TRBV4-2 and TRBJ2-1; 7 bases are shared with TRBD2. The CDR3 spans 16 residues. The junction had 14 bases not matched to a gene; V was cut back by 5 bases and J by 7 bases. Per the germline V gene, CDR1 is LGHNA and CDR2 is YNFKEQ. The CDR3 nucleotides read TGTGCCAGCAGCGACATCCTCTCCTTGGGGGGGAATGAGCAGTTCTTC. Translating it yields CASSDILSLGGNEQFF.

This clonotype was seen just once. The genes are TRBV29-1 and TRBJ1-1, with D tentatively TRBD1 (6 bases). Germline V gives CDR1 SQVTM, CDR2 ANQGSEA. The V end was cut by 5 bases, the J end by 1 base, with 11 bases between. The length of the CDR3 is 13 residues. The CDR3 spells CSVQRGGNTEAFF. The CDR3 DNA reads TGCAGCGTTCAAAGGGGGGGGAACACTGAAGCTTTCTTT.